This section outlines one T cell receptor (beta chain) sequence together with its context. Its matching antigen is unknown. This sample was taken from a study of shared clonotypes between healthy human individuals. Study-level findings and limits: Across a handful of donors, naive CD4 shared around 5.4%, naive CD8 more than 3%, memory CD4 about 2.4%, memory CD8 0.4% to 0.5%. The four-donor shared clonotypes exceeded non-shared clonotypes in generation probability, with non-shared ones scoring lower.

The protocol was immunoSEQ multiplex PCR, while the TCRdb copy is restricted to in-frame clones and leaves out a portion. The sample has millions of clones, roughly 96% seen once. The CDR3 runs 12 residues. In germline, CDR1 is MNHNS, CDR2 SASEGT. The V end was cut by 2 bases, the J end by 11 bases, with 13 bases between. The material sequenced was naive CD4+ T cells sorted from blood. The subset: CD45RA+ positively selected. The V gene is TRBV6-1, the J gene TRBJ2-7; possibly TRBD1 for D (6 bases). This sequence was found in a man younger than 35 in good health. CDR3 DNA sequence: TGTGCCAGCAGTGAAAAGGGGACAATGAAGTACTTC. It is translated as CASSEKGTMKYF.